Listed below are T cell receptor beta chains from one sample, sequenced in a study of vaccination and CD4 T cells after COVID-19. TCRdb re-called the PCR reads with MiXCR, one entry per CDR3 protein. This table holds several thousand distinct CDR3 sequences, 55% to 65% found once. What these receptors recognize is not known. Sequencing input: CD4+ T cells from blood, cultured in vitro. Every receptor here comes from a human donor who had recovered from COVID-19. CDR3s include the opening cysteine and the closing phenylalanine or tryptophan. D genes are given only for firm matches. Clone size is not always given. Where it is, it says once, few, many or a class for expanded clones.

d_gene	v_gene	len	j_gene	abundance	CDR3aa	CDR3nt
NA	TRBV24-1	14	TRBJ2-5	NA	CASTKRSEEGAQYF	TGTGCCTCGACTAAGCGGAGCGAAGAGGGGGCCCAGTACTTC
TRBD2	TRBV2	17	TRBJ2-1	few	CASRTSGGSSSYNEQFF	TGTGCCAGCAGAACTAGCGGGGGGTCAAGCTCCTACAATGAGCAGTTCTTC
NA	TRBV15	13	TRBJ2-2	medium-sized	CATSRDLWGELFF	TGTGCCACCAGCAGGGACCTATGGGGGGAGCTGTTTTTT
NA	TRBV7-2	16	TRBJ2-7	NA	CASSSRSAKSSYEQYF	TGTGCCAGCAGCTCCAGATCGGCGAAGAGCTCCTACGAGCAGTACTTC
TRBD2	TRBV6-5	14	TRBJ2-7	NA	CASSYGRGSDEQYF	TGTGCCAGCAGTTACGGGAGGGGATCTGACGAGCAGTACTTC
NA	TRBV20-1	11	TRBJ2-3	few	CSAGYVDTQYF	TGCAGTGCCGGTTATGTCGATACGCAGTATTTT
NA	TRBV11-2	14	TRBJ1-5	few	CASTTDRFNQPQHF	TGTGCCAGCACCACGGACCGCTTCAATCAGCCCCAGCATTTT
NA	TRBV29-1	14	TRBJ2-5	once	CSVGPGTGVETQYF	TGCAGCGTTGGCCCCGGGACGGGGGTAGAGACCCAGTACTTC
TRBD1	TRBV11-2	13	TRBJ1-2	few	CASTIDRDHGYTF	TGTGCCAGCACCATCGACAGGGATCATGGCTACACCTTC
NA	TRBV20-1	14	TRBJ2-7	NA	CSARDAAVGYEQYF	TGCAGTGCTAGAGACGCTGCGGTGGGGTACGAGCAGTACTTC
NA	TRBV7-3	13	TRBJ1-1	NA	CASSITSGTTAFF	TGTGCCAGCAGCATAACTTCGGGTACGACAGCTTTCTTT
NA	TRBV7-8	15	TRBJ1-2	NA	CASSADPRAGYGYTF	TGTGCCAGCAGCGCGGACCCCCGGGCCGGCTATGGCTACACCTTC
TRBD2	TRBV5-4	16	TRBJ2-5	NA	CASSLVAGAGEETQYF	TGTGCCAGCAGCTTGGTCGCGGGAGCGGGTGAAGAGACCCAGTACTTC
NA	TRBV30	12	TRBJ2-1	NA	CAWRGGSTEQFF	TGTGCCTGGAGAGGCGGGTCTACTGAGCAGTTCTTC
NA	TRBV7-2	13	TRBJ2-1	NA	CASSLANGVEQFF	TGTGCCAGCAGCTTAGCGAACGGGGTCGAGCAGTTCTTC